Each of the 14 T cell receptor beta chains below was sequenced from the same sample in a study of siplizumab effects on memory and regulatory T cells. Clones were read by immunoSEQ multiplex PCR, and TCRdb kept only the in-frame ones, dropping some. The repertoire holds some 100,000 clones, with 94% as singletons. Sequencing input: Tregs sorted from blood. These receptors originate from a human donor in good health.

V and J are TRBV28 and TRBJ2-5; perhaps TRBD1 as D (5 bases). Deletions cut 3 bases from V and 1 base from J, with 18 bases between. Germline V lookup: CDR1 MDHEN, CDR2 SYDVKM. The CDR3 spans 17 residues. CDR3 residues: CASSFRLRVGPQETQYF. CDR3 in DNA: TGTGCCAGCAGTTTTCGGCTTCGGGTGGGGCCCCAAGAGACCCAGTACTTC.

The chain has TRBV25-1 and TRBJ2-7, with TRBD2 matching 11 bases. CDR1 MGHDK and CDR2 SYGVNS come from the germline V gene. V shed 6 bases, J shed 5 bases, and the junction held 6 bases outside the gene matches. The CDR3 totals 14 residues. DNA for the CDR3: TGTGCCAGCAGAGCTAGCGGGAGGAACGACGAGCAGTACTTC. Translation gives CASRASGRNDEQYF.

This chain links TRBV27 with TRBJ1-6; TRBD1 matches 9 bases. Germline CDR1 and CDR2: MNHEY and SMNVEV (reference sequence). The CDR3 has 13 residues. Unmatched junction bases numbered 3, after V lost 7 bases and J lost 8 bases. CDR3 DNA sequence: TGTGCCAGCAAGGGACAGGGAGATTCACCCCTCCACTTT. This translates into CASKGQGDSPLHF.

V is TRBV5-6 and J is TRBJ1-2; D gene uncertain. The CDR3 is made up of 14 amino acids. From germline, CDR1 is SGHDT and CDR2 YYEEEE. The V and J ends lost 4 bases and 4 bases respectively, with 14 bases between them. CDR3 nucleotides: TGTGCCAGCAGCGCCCGACATTGGGTCTATGGCTACACCTTC. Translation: CASSARHWVYGYTF.

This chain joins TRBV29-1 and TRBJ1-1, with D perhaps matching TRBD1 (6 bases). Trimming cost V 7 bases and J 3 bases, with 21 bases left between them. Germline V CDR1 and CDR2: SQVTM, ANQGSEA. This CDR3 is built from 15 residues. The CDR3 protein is CSGVGRGFLDTEAFF. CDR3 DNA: TGCAGCGGGGTCGGCAGGGGATTTTTGGACACTGAAGCTTTCTTT.

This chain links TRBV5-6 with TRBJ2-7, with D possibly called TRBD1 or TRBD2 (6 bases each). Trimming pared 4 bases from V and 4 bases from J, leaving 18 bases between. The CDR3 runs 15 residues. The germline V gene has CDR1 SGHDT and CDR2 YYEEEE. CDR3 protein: CASSIRGVFSYEQYF. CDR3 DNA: TGTGCCAGCAGCATTAGGGGGGTTTTTAGTTACGAGCAGTACTTC.

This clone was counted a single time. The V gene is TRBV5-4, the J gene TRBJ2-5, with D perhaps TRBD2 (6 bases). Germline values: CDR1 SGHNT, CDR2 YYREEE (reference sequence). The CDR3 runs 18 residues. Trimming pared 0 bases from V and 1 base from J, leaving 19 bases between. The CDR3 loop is CASSLDPLGGGSQETQYF. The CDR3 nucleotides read TGTGCCAGCAGCTTGGATCCCCTTGGGGGAGGATCCCAAGAGACCCAGTACTTC.

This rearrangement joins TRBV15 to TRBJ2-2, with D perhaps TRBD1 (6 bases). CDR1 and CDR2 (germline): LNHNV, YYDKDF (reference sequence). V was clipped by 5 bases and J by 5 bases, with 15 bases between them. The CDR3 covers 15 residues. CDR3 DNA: TGTGCCACCAGCGCAGGGGTCTGGGTGACCGGGGAGCTGTTTTTT. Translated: CATSAGVWVTGELFF.

CDR3 sequence: CASSLGRTGKEKLFF. CDR3 bases: TGTGCCAGCAGCTTAGGCCGGACAGGGAAGGAAAAACTGTTTTTT. The rearrangement links TRBV11-2 to TRBJ1-4, with 8 bases that match TRBD1. The CDR3 is 15 amino acids. Germline loops: CDR1 SGHAT, CDR2 FQNNGV. Unmatched junction bases numbered 6, after V lost 1 base and J lost 8 bases.

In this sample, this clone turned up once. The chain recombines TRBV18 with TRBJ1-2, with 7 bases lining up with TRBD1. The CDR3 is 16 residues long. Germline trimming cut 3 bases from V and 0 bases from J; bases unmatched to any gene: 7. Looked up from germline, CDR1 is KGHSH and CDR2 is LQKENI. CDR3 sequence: CASSPLDRTSNYGYTF. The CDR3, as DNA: TGTGCCAGCTCACCCTTGGACAGGACCTCTAACTATGGCTACACCTTC.

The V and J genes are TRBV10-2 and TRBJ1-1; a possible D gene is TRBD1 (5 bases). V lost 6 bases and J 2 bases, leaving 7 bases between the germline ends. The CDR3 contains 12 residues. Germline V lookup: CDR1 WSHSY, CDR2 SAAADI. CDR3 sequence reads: CASSQGNTEAFF. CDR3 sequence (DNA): TGCGCCAGCAGCCAGGGAAACACTGAAGCTTTCTTT.

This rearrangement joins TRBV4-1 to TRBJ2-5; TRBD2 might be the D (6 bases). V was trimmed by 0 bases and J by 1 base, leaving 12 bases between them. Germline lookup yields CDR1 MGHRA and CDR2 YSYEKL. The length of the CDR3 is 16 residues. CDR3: CASSQDPWRGQETQYF. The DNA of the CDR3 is TGCGCCAGCAGCCAAGATCCATGGCGGGGCCAAGAGACCCAGTACTTC.

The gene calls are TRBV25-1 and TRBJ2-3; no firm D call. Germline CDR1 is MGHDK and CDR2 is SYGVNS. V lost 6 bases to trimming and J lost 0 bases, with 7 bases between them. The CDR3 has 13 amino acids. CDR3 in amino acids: CASRTFSTDTQYF. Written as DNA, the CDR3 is TGTGCCAGCAGGACCTTTAGCACAGATACGCAGTATTTT.

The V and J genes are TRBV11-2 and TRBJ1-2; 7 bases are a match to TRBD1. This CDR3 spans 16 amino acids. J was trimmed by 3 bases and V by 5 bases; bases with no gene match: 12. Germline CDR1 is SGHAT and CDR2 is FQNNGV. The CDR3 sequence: CASSRQGGGFDYGYTF. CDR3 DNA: TGTGCCAGCAGCAGACAGGGAGGGGGGTTTGACTATGGCTACACCTTC.